The 18 T cell receptor beta chains presented below share a single source sample, sequenced in a study of CD8 T cells in Susac syndrome. Random hexamers were used to reverse transcribe the RNA input (about 0.5 to 1 ug). TCRdb re-derived calls from the immunoSEQ multiplex PCR reads in MiXCR, one entry per CDR3 protein. The sample holds roughly 50,000 distinct CDR3 sequences, about 91% seen once. Sequencing input: CD8+ T cells from PBMCs. These receptors were obtained from a human donor in good health.

The V call is TRBV5-1, the J call TRBJ1-2; D is uncertain. The ends were cut back, 2 bases at V and 5 bases at J, with 16 bases in the middle. This CDR3 has 15 amino acids. Per germline, CDR1 SGHRS and CDR2 YFSETQ. The CDR3 DNA sequence: TGCGCCAGCAGCTTAGCCGGAAACCAGCCTTATGGCTACACCTTC. Translated, it gives CASSLAGNQPYGYTF.

The gene calls are TRBV19 and TRBJ1-5; 9 positions agree with TRBD1. The CDR3 covers 17 residues. J was trimmed by 6 bases and V by 0 bases; bases with no gene match: 9. Germline lookup yields CDR1 LNHDA and CDR2 SQIVND (reference sequence). The CDR3 nucleotides read TGTGCCAGTAGTATAGACCCCTTGGGGACAGGGCTTCAGCCCCAGCATTTT. Protein sequence: CASSIDPLGTGLQPQHF.

This chain connects TRBV7-8 to TRBJ1-1; D is undetermined. The length of the CDR3 is 14 residues. Germline values: CDR1 SGHVS, CDR2 FQNEAQ. V lost 5 bases, J lost 2 bases, and 12 bases lay in between. CDR3: CASSPVDGNTEAFF. Written as DNA, the CDR3 is TGTGCCAGCAGCCCGGTGGACGGTAACACTGAAGCTTTCTTT. Filled out from reference TRBV7-8 and TRBJ1-1, the complete variable domain reads GAGVSQSPRYKVAKRGQDVALRCDPISGHVSLFWYQQALGQGPEFLTYFQNEAQLDKSGLPSDRFFAERPEGSVSTLKIQRTQQEDSAVYLCASSPVDGNTEAFFGQGTRLTVV.

The rearrangement joins TRBV6-5 to TRBJ2-2; D not certain. Per the germline V gene, CDR1 is MNHEY and CDR2 is SVGAGI. V shed 2 bases and J shed 2 bases, with 6 bases lying between them. CDR3 length: 14 residues. CDR3 sequence (DNA): TGTGCCAGCAGTTACGGGTTTAACACCGGGGAGCTGTTTTTT. Its protein product is CASSYGFNTGELFF.

V and J are TRBV19 and TRBJ2-3; TRBD2 agrees at 13 bases. J lost 2 bases, V lost 5 bases, and 4 bases had no gene match. CDR1 LNHDA and CDR2 SQIVND come from the germline V gene (reference sequence). The CDR3 covers 16 residues. The CDR3 DNA is TGTGCCAGTAGTGCGGGACTAGCGGGAACCACAGATACGCAGTATTTT. Protein: CASSAGLAGTTDTQYF.

V is TRBV4-1 and J is TRBJ2-2; no clear D. Trimming cost V 4 bases and J 1 base, with 13 bases left between them. Germline V gene sequence: CDR1 MGHRA, CDR2 YSYEKL. The CDR3 loop spans 16 amino acids. The CDR3 sequence is CASSPLRTQNTGELFF. The CDR3 DNA follows: TGCGCCAGCAGCCCCCTTAGGACCCAGAACACCGGGGAGCTGTTTTTT.

This rearrangement joins TRBV6-5 to TRBJ2-1; 8 bases are shared with TRBD1. J was trimmed by 5 bases and V by 6 bases; bases with no gene match: 6. Germline V gives CDR1 MNHEY, CDR2 SVGAGI. This CDR3 region has 14 residues. In nucleotides, the CDR3 is TGTGCCAGCAGCCTGGACAGGGTCAACAATGAGCAGTTCTTC. Translating it yields CASSLDRVNNEQFF.

The rearrangement links TRBV11-2 to TRBJ2-5; TRBD1 aligns across 8 bases. The ends lost 4 bases at V and 4 bases at J; junction bases unmatched: 14. Germline values: CDR1 SGHAT, CDR2 FQNNGV. The CDR3 runs to 17 residues. The CDR3 sequence is CASSSLRGRALGETQYF. CDR3 nucleotide sequence: TGTGCCAGCAGCTCCCTCAGGGGGCGCGCGTTAGGAGAGACCCAGTACTTC.

This chain connects TRBV27 to TRBJ1-5; unclear D gene. Trimming removed 0 bases at V and 3 bases at J, with 9 bases between. The CDR3 has 15 amino acids. From germline, CDR1 is MNHEY and CDR2 SMNVEV (reference sequence). In DNA form, the CDR3 reads TGTGCCAGCAGTTTATCGTGGAGTACCAATCAGCCCCAGCATTTT. Protein: CASSLSWSTNQPQHF.

V usage is TRBV23-1 and J usage is TRBJ2-1; 7 bases align to TRBD1. TRBV23-1 is an ORF, with its function uncertain. This CDR3 comprises 15 residues. After removal of 2 bases from V and 2 bases from J, the junction contained 3 bases not matched to a gene. The CDR3 reads CASSQPGTAYNEQFF. In DNA, the CDR3 is TGCGCCAGCAGTCAACCCGGGACAGCCTACAATGAGCAGTTCTTC.

The J gene is TRBJ1-2, the V gene TRBV10-3; a possible D gene is TRBD1 (5 bases). V lost 11 bases to trimming and J lost 3 bases, with 13 bases between them. The length of the CDR3 is 12 residues. Germline lookup yields CDR1 ENHRY and CDR2 SYGVKD. CDR3 sequence (DNA): TGTGCCGTCTCGGGACGAGACTATGGCTACACCTTC. Translation: CAVSGRDYGYTF.

The chain combines TRBV12-5 with TRBJ1-2; the match to TRBD1 covers 10 bases. The junction had 6 bases not matched to a gene; V was cut back by 6 bases and J by 8 bases. Germline CDR1 reads LGHNT; CDR2 reads FRNRAP. This CDR3 is built from 13 residues. DNA for the CDR3: TGTGCTAGTGGGCCGGGACAGGGGTACGGCTACACCTTC. This translates into CASGPGQGYGYTF. Variable domain in full (rest from reference TRBV12-5 and TRBJ1-2): DARVTQTPRHKVTEMGQEVTMRCQPILGHNTVFWYRQTMMQGLELLAYFRNRAPLDDSGMPKDRFSAEMPDATLATLKIQPSEPRDSAVYFCASGPGQGYGYTFGSGTRLTVV.

The chain recombines TRBV5-1 with TRBJ2-7; 8 positions agree with TRBD1. This CDR3 comprises 15 residues. The ends lost 1 base at V and 6 bases at J; junction bases unmatched: 9. CDR1 and CDR2 (germline): SGHRS, YFSETQ. CDR3 amino acids: CASSLSGQGAREQYF. The CDR3 DNA sequence: TGCGCCAGCAGCTTGTCCGGGCAGGGGGCCCGCGAGCAGTACTTC.

This sequence joins TRBV11-2 and TRBJ2-3; TRBD2 is a possible D gene (6 bases). This CDR3 is built from 16 residues. Germline V lookup: CDR1 SGHAT, CDR2 FQNNGV. The V gene lost 1 base and the J gene lost 0 bases, with 11 bases spanning the gap. The CDR3 loop reads CASSLVPAGSTDTQYF. CDR3 nucleotide sequence: TGTGCCAGCAGCTTAGTTCCTGCGGGAAGCACAGATACGCAGTATTTT. Full variable domain (missing parts from reference TRBV11-2 and TRBJ2-3): EAGVAQSPRYKIIEKRQSVAFWCNPISGHATLYWYQQILGQGPKLLIQFQNNGVVDDSQLPKDRFSAERLKGVDSTLKIQPAKLEDSAVYLCASSLVPAGSTDTQYFGPGTRLTVL.

CDR3 nucleotide sequence: TGTGCCAGTAGTATACCGACTAGCGGGATGGTCCTAGACAATGAGCAGTTCTTC. Translating it yields CASSIPTSGMVLDNEQFF. The chain uses TRBV19 and TRBJ2-1; TRBD2 matches 11 bases. With V trimmed by 2 bases and J by 5 bases, 11 bases remained unmatched. Germline loops: CDR1 LNHDA, CDR2 SQIVND (reference sequence). This CDR3 is 18 amino acids long.

The chain has TRBV7-9 and TRBJ2-1; 7 positions agree with TRBD1. Germline V gene data show CDR1 as SEHNR and CDR2 as FQNEAQ (reference sequence). The CDR3 totals 18 residues. V dropped 5 bases and J dropped 5; count of bases not matched to a gene: 18. The CDR3 DNA reads TGTGCCAGCAGCCCCCGGGATTCTCGGGACAGCTCTCACAATGAGCAGTTCTTC. Translating it yields CASSPRDSRDSSHNEQFF. The variable domain in full, with the rest retrieved from reference TRBV7-9 and TRBJ2-1, is DTGVSQNPRHKITKRGQNVTFRCDPISEHNRLYWYRQTLGQGPEFLTYFQNEAQLEKSRLLSDRFSAERPKGSFSTLEIQRTEQGDSAMYLCASSPRDSRDSSHNEQFFGPGTRLTVL.

This clonotype appeared once. This rearrangement joins TRBV7-9 to TRBJ2-3, with 7 bases fitting TRBD2. Germline-derived CDR1 and CDR2 are SEHNR and FQNEAQ (reference sequence). The CDR3 covers 16 residues. V lost 5 bases to trimming and J lost 4 bases; unmatched junction nucleotides: 12. The CDR3 protein is CASSIWTSAGADTQYF. The CDR3 DNA reads as TGTGCCAGCAGCATATGGACTTCGGCGGGAGCAGATACGCAGTATTTT. Full variable domain (outside the CDR3, taken from reference TRBV7-9 and TRBJ2-3): DTGVSQNPRHKITKRGQNVTFRCDPISEHNRLYWYRQTLGQGPEFLTYFQNEAQLEKSRLLSDRFSAERPKGSFSTLEIQRTEQGDSAMYLCASSIWTSAGADTQYFGPGTRLTVL.

This clonotype has only one observation. This chain uses TRBV4-3 with TRBJ2-2, with D perhaps given as TRBD1 or TRBD2 (5 bases each). This CDR3 comprises 17 residues. CDR1 is LGHNA, CDR2 YSLEER, per germline. V lost 0 bases and J 4 bases, leaving 15 bases between the germline ends. Written as DNA, the CDR3 is TGCGCCAGCAGCCAAGATGGGGACCTGAGGCTCACCGGGGAGCTGTTTTTT. This sequence encodes CASSQDGDLRLTGELFF.